A single T cell receptor (beta chain) is shown here with its context. This entry belongs to a study of shared clonotypes between healthy human individuals. Across the study: Donor composition was two women and three men, aged 18 to 49. CD8 memory received one plate per donor, CD8 naive two, CD4 memory three and CD4 naive three.

Per the authors' pipeline: Filtering differed for immunoSEQ, which gave only junction sequences without quality scores. Data came from immunoSEQ multiplex PCR; TCRdb stores just in-frame clones and leaves some out. V, J and clone size were drawn from that table, and D and trimming were deduced from the DNA. The sample includes around 980,000 clones, roughly 74% of them seen just once. Healthy HIV-negative adults with no recent acute infections or vaccinations were recruited as donors. The TCR originated in a man aged 18 to 29 in good health. Some clones in this sample may be carry-over from other donors' samples. The sequencing sample was made of memory CD4+ T cells from PBMCs. This sample's subset: CD45RA-negative fraction.

CDR3 loop: CASSYPGDHYGYTF. CDR3 nucleotides: TGTGCCAGCAGTTACCCAGGGGACCACTATGGCTACACCTTC. The rearrangement links TRBV6-6 to TRBJ1-2, with a possible D match to TRBD1 (6 bases). The CDR3 consists of 14 residues. CDR1 is MNHNY and CDR2 is SVGAGI in the germline V gene (reference sequence). The ends were cut back, 2 bases at V and 3 bases at J, with 10 bases in the middle.